This record concerns one T cell receptor (beta chain) sequence. The antigen is undetermined. The sample's treatment: approximately nine-day PBMC culture with coronavirus spike peptide pools or control peptides (ViraFEST assay). Each well received some 2.1 million PBMCs, cultured with about 11 IU/ml IL-2 and approximately 10 ug/ml peptide pools. There are 16 residues in the CDR3. With 2 bases clipped from V and 8 bases from J, the junction kept 11 bases outside the gene matches. Germline V gene lookup returns CDR1 SGHVS and CDR2 FNYEAQ. The sample comes from a study of vaccination and CD4 T cells after COVID-19. Study overall: The stimulus for the cells was overlapping spike peptides derived from SARS-CoV-2, HCoV-NL63, HCoV-OC43 and HCoV-229E. Study results and limitations: Relatively few convalescent patients were studied; early post-infection timepoints were not included.

Cultured CD4+ T-cell DNA underwent Oncomine TCR Beta short-read sequencing. Extraction of genomic DNA was performed on cultured CD4+ T cells. Each CDR3 protein is one row after TCRdb ran MiXCR on the PCR reads. The sample lists around 8,100 distinct CDR3 sequences; about a fifth were seen once. The receptor was derived from a human donor who had recovered from COVID-19. This chain links TRBV7-6 with TRBJ2-1; TRBD2 agrees at 8 bases. This specimen consisted of CD4+ T cells from blood, cultured in vitro, obtained after SARS-CoV-2 vaccination. For the CDR3, the DNA is TGTGCCAGCAGCTTAATAGCGAGCGGGAGTAGCTATGAGCAGTTCTTC. Its protein product is CASSLIASGSSYEQFF.